Following are 19 T cell receptor beta chains from one sample sequenced in a study of blood T cell repertoires in COVID-19. Sequenced by immunoSEQ multiplex PCR; TCRdb stores in-frame clones only, minus some. Among 230,000 or so clones listed, about 90% were seen once. The specimen sequenced was PBMCs or T cells enriched from blood (not recorded which). The receptors come from a woman aged 45-65 years with acute COVID-19.

This chain connects TRBV28 to TRBJ1-4; tentatively, D is TRBD1 (6 bases). The germline gives CDR1 MDHEN, CDR2 SYDVKM. V dropped 6 bases and J dropped 1 base, with 27 bases sitting between them. This CDR3 contains 20 residues. CDR3: CASRSWGHRVPAQTNEKLFF. The CDR3 DNA sequence: TGTGCCAGCAGGAGTTGGGGACACAGGGTTCCGGCGCAAACTAATGAAAAACTGTTTTTT.

J is TRBJ2-3 and V is TRBV12-3 or TRBV12-4, with 11 bases fitting TRBD2. V shed 7 bases and J 12 bases; nucleotides not matched to a gene: 6. The CDR3 runs to 12 residues. Here the CDR3 DNA reads TGTGCCAGCAACGAACTAGCGGGAGTTCAGTATTTT. Translated: CASNELAGVQYF.

The chain employs TRBV28 and TRBJ1-2, with a tentative D call TRBD1 (6 bases). V lost 1 base and J lost 4, with 16 bases in between. The CDR3 sequence is 16 residues long. CDR1 is MDHEN and CDR2 is SYDVKM in the germline V gene. CDR3 residues: CASSLSQRLGGYGYTF. DNA of the CDR3: TGTGCCAGCAGTTTATCCCAGCGTCTAGGGGGCTATGGCTACACCTTC.

The chain has TRBV19 and TRBJ1-3; 7 nucleotides agree with TRBD1. The CDR3 length is 15 residues. J gave up 0 bases and V 5 bases, and 4 bases lay outside the gene matches. Germline loops: CDR1 LNHDA, CDR2 SQIVND (reference sequence). The CDR3: CASSPGTASGNTIYF. The CDR3 coding sequence is TGTGCCAGTAGTCCCGGGACAGCCTCTGGAAACACCATATATTTT. The entire variable domain, with the rest obtained from reference TRBV19 and TRBJ1-3, is as follows: DGGITQSPKYLFRKEGQNVTLSCEQNLNHDAMYWYRQDPGQGLRLIYYSQIVNDFQKGDIAEGYSVSREKKESFPLTVTSAQKNPTAFYLCASSPGTASGNTIYFGEGSWLTVV.

V gene TRBV2 combines with J gene TRBJ1-1, with a weak D call TRBD1 (5 bases). V was cut by 6 bases and J by 0 bases, with 20 bases left in between. The V gene's germline CDR1 is SNHLY and CDR2 FYNNEI. The CDR3 is 17 amino acids. Written as DNA, the CDR3 is TGTGCCAGCAGCGTAAACTCTCCGGGACTAATGAACACTGAAGCTTTCTTT. This translates into CASSVNSPGLMNTEAFF.

CDR3 region: CASRRDSFLSGNTIYF. DNA for the CDR3: TGTGCCAGCAGGCGGGACAGCTTTCTCTCTGGAAACACCATATATTTT. The chain links TRBV28 to TRBJ1-3; the match to TRBD1 covers 7 bases. The length of the CDR3 is 16 residues. The germline V gene encodes CDR1 MDHEN and CDR2 SYDVKM. The V and J ends lost 6 bases and 0 bases, in that order; junction bases with no gene match: 8.

A remark on this clone: This sample also contains other DNA sequences that code for the same CDR3. V usage is TRBV18 and J usage is TRBJ1-4; 8 positions agree with TRBD1. Unmatched junction bases numbered 4, after V lost 2 bases and J lost 5 bases. The CDR3 extends over 15 amino acids. Germline-derived CDR1 and CDR2 are KGHSH and LQKENI. CDR3 sequence (DNA): TGTGCCAGCTCACCAAGGACAGGGACGAATGAAAAACTGTTTTTT. This gives the protein CASSPRTGTNEKLFF.

The chain is built from TRBV7-8 and TRBJ2-5; 7 bases are a match to TRBD2. CDR1 is SGHVS and CDR2 is FQNEAQ in the germline V gene. V was clipped by 0 bases and J by 4 bases; unmatched bases: 8. The CDR3 contains 16 residues. The CDR3 bases are TGTGCCAGCAGCTTAGCGGGAACTGGGAGGGTAGAGACCCAGTACTTC. Translated: CASSLAGTGRVETQYF.

This chain joins TRBV28 and TRBJ2-2; D not resolved. The V end was cut by 8 bases, the J end by 4 bases, with 17 bases between. This CDR3 has 15 residues. CDR1 is MDHEN and CDR2 is SYDVKM in the germline V gene. CDR3 sequence (DNA): TGTGCCAGCGGTCCAGGTGTTCGCGTCACCGGGGAGCTGTTTTTT. Encoded protein: CASGPGVRVTGELFF.

The J gene is TRBJ1-6, the V gene TRBV5-1; 7 positions match TRBD1. The CDR3 is made up of 17 amino acids. The germline V gene encodes CDR1 SGHRS and CDR2 YFSETQ. The ends lost 4 bases at V and 0 bases at J; junction bases unmatched: 7. This chain's CDR3 is CASSLGGPSSYNSPLHF. CDR3 nucleotides: TGCGCCAGCAGCCTAGGGGGCCCTAGCTCCTATAATTCACCCCTCCACTTT.

V is TRBV7-2 and J is TRBJ1-1; 8 nucleotides line up with TRBD1. Germline V gene sequence: CDR1 SGHTA, CDR2 FQGNSA. This CDR3 has 15 residues. The trim removed 1 base at V and 6 bases at J, leaving 7 bases unmatched. CDR3 amino acids: CASSLVLEDRAEAFF. Here the CDR3 DNA reads TGTGCCAGCAGCTTAGTCTTAGAGGACAGGGCTGAAGCTTTCTTT.

The chain uses TRBV28 and TRBJ2-3; possible D gene TRBD2, 6 bases. The germline gives CDR1 MDHEN, CDR2 SYDVKM. The CDR3 contains 15 residues. Trimming took 2 bases from V and 2 from J, leaving 11 bases between them. Written as DNA, the CDR3 is TGTGCCAGCAGTTTAAGGGGAGGTTCCACAGATACGCAGTATTTT. Translating gives CASSLRGGSTDTQYF.

This clone showed up just once. CDR3 nucleotides: TGTGCCAGCAGCTTACAGGGATTAACTGAAGCTTTCTTT. As protein: CASSLQGLTEAFF. The gene calls are TRBV11-2 and TRBJ1-1, with D possibly matching TRBD1 (5 bases). CDR3 length: 13 amino acids. Trimming cost V 2 bases and J 5 bases, with 9 bases left between them. The germline CDR1 and CDR2 sequences are SGHAT and FQNNGV.

In DNA form, the CDR3 reads TGTGCCAGCCGACAACAGCAGAACACTGAAGCTTTCTTT. Encoded protein: CASRQQQNTEAFF. J is TRBJ1-1 and V is TRBV7-2; no clear D gene. The germline CDR1 and CDR2 sequences are SGHTA and FQGNSA. This CDR3 spans 13 amino acids. The V end was cut by 8 bases, the J end by 1 base, with 11 bases between. Variable domain in full (rest from reference TRBV7-2 and TRBJ1-1): GAGVSQSPSNKVTEKGKDVELRCDPISGHTALYWYRQSLGQGLEFLIYFQGNSAPDKSGLPSDRFSAERTGGSVSTLTIQRTQQEDSAVYLCASRQQQNTEAFFGQGTRLTVV.

The chain uses TRBV18 and TRBJ2-1; TRBD2 matches at 14 bases. The trim removed 1 base at V and 0 bases at J, leaving 2 bases unmatched. This CDR3 spans 18 amino acids. Germline-derived CDR1 and CDR2 are KGHSH and LQKENI. The CDR3 loop is CASSPRLAGGTSYNEQFF. CDR3 nucleotides: TGTGCCAGCTCACCACGACTAGCGGGAGGGACCTCCTACAATGAGCAGTTCTTC.

The gene calls are TRBV5-1 and TRBJ1-5; 9 positions agree with TRBD1. The CDR3 runs 14 residues. V shed 4 bases and J 7 bases; nucleotides not matched to a gene: 6. In germline, CDR1 is SGHRS, CDR2 YFSETQ. CDR3: CASSPRQGGQPQHF. DNA for the CDR3: TGCGCCAGCAGCCCACGACAGGGGGGCCAGCCCCAGCATTTT.

This clone was picked up a small number of times. The rearrangement uses TRBV9 and TRBJ2-1; TRBD2 matches 8 bases. The J segment lost 2 bases and the V segment lost 5 bases, leaving 6 bases of the junction unmatched. Germline CDR1 is SGDLS and CDR2 is YYNGEE. CDR3 length: 15 residues. The CDR3 nucleotides read TGTGCCAGCAGGGAAGCGGGAGTCCCCTACAATGAGCAGTTCTTC. Its translation: CASREAGVPYNEQFF.

The V gene is TRBV11-1, the J gene TRBJ2-1; 8 bases align to TRBD2. The V gene end was trimmed by 1 base and the J gene end by 11 bases; junction bases not matched to a gene: 10. Germline V gene data show CDR1 as SGHAT and CDR2 as FQDESV (reference sequence). The CDR3 loop spans 15 amino acids. The chain's CDR3 is CASSLDWASGWKQFF. CDR3 in DNA: TGTGCCAGCAGCTTAGATTGGGCTAGCGGGTGGAAGCAGTTCTTC.

The chain links TRBV19 to TRBJ2-7, with 8 nucleotides matching TRBD1. The CDR3 is 15 residues long. CDR1 LNHDA and CDR2 SQIVND come from the germline V gene (reference sequence). V lost 3 bases to trimming and J lost 7 bases; unmatched junction nucleotides: 11. The CDR3 protein is CASSIPTGATREQYF. In DNA, the CDR3 is TGTGCCAGTAGTATTCCGACAGGGGCAACCCGGGAGCAGTACTTC.